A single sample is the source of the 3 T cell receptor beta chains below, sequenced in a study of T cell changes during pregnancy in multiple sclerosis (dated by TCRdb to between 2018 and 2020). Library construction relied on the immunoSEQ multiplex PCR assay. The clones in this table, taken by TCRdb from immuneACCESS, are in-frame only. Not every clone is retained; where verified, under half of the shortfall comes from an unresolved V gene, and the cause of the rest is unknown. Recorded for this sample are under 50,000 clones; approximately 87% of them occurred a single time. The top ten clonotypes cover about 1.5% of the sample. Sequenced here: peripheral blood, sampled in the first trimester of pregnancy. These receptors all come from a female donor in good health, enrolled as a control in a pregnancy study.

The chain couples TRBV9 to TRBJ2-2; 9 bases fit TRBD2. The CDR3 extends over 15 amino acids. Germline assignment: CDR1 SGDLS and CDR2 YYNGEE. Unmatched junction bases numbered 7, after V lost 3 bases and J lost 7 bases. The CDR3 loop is CASSGLAGDDGELFF. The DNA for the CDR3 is TGTGCCAGCAGCGGGTTAGCGGGAGATGACGGGGAGCTGTTTTTT.

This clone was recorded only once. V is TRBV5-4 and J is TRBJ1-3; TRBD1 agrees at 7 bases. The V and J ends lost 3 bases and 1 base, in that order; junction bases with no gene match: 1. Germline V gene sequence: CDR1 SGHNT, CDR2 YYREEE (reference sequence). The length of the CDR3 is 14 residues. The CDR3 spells CASSSRGSGNTIYF. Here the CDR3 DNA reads TGTGCCAGCAGCTCCAGGGGGTCTGGAAACACCATATATTTT.

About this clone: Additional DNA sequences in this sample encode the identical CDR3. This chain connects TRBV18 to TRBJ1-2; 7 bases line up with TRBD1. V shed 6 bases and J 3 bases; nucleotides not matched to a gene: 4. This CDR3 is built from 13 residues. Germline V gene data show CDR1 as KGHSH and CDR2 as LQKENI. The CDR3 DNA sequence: TGTGCCAGCTCTCCAGACAGGGACTATGGCTACACCTTC. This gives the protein CASSPDRDYGYTF.